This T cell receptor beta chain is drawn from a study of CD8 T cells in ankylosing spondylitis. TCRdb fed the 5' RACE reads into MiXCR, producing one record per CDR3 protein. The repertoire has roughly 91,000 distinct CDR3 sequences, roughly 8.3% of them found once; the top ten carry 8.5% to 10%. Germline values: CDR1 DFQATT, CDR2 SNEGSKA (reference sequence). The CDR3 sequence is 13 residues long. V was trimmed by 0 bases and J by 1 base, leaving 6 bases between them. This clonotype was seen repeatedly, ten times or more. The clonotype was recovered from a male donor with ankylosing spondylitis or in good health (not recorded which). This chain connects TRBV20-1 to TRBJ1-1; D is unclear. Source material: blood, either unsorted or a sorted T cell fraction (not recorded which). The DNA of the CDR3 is TGCAGTGCTAGAGATTGGAGGAACACTGAAGCTTTCTTT. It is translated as CSARDWRNTEAFF.